The present TCR beta chain was sequenced within a study of blood T cell repertoires in COVID-19. About the study: Spain, Italy and the United States supplied samples that represented acute and convalescent COVID-19. The cDNA or gDNA used as material had been derived from T cells, B-cell-depleted T cells, or PBMCs.

Original data processing: Estimates of nucleated cell counts were drawn from the amplification of reference gene primers. TCRdb keeps only in-frame clones here, not all; method: immunoSEQ multiplex PCR. That table gives V, J and clone size, and the DNA gave D and trimming. The repertoire includes about 190,000 clones, 85% of them detected once, and about 5% sits in the top ten. The CDR3 length is 13 residues. The V gene lost 4 bases and the J gene lost 0 bases, with 7 bases spanning the gap. Looked up from germline, CDR1 is SGHDT and CDR2 is YYEEEE. The chain recombines TRBV5-6 with TRBJ1-1; D ambiguous. Source material: peripheral blood. The clonotype comes from a woman aged 80 or over with acute or convalescent COVID-19. The CDR3 protein is CASSRGMNTEAFF. The CDR3 bases are TGTGCCAGCAGCCGGGGAATGAACACTGAAGCTTTCTTT. Full variable domain (outside the CDR3, taken from reference TRBV5-6 and TRBJ1-1): DAGVTQSPTHLIKTRGQQVTLRCSPKSGHDTVSWYQQALGQGPQFIFQYYEEEERQRGNFPDRFSGHQFPNYSSELNVNALLLGDSALYLCASSRGMNTEAFFGQGTRLTVV.